The present T cell receptor beta chain was sequenced within a study of OX40 agonist ivuxolimab in advanced cancers. Study summary: Patients were treated with ivuxolimab, an agonistic anti-OX40 (CD134) antibody. Prior therapy, whether anti-PD-1, anti-PD-L1 or anti-CTLA-4, was allowed, and under 50% had some. Partial responses were recorded for three patients, including one with hepatocellular carcinoma and two with cutaneous melanoma. Findings of the study overall: Among the lowest peripheral clonal expansion occurred in 0.1-3.0 mg/kg partial responders.

Points on this clone: The antigen is undetermined.

The table came from immunoSEQ multiplex PCR; TCRdb's copy has only in-frame clones and leaves some out. The sample records 60,000 or so clones, around 92% being singletons. V lost 5 bases, J lost 3 bases, and 12 bases stayed unmatched. The CDR3 contains 16 residues. CDR1 and CDR2 (germline): SEHNR, FQNEAQ (reference sequence). The V gene is TRBV7-9, the J gene TRBJ2-7; 8 nucleotides line up with TRBD2. The sample was CD4+ or CD8+ T cells sorted from blood, taken in a trial of the OX40 agonist ivuxolimab. The origin of this receptor is an adult with an advanced solid tumor such as melanoma, head and neck, liver or kidney cancer. CDR3 nucleotide sequence: TGTGCCAGCAGCCCGCCGGGACTAGAAGCGGTCTACGAGCAGTACTTC. Its protein product is CASSPPGLEAVYEQYF.